Listed below are T cell receptor beta chains from one sample, sequenced in a study of blood T cells in healthy people across ages. TCRdb fed the 5' RACE reads into MiXCR, producing one record per CDR3 protein. The sample yields about 940,000 distinct CDR3 sequences, under 50% seen once. The source material was blood. The source of these receptors is a young man in good health. Each CDR3 is given with its conserved first and last residue. A D gene is named only where the DNA matches it firmly. Only some rows state a clone size, as once, few, many or a class for expanded clones.

d_call	v_call	j_call	clone_size	cdr3_nt	cdr3_aa
-	TRBV12-3/TRBV12-4	TRBJ2-4	-	TGTGCCAGCAGTTTTCAGGGACCCAAAAACATTCAGTACTTC	CASSFQGPKNIQYF
TRBD2	TRBV7-2	TRBJ2-7	few	TGTGCCAGCAGACGGACTAGCGGGGGTGGGTACGAGCAGTACTTC	CASRRTSGGGYEQYF
TRBD2	TRBV3-1	TRBJ2-5	-	TGTGCCAGCAGCCAACTAGCGGGGCACAATGAGCAGTACTTC	CASSQLAGHNEQYF
-	TRBV6-2/TRBV6-3	TRBJ1-1	-	TGTGCCAGCAGTTACTCGACTGAAGCTTTCTTT	CASSYSTEAFF
-	TRBV21-1	TRBJ2-4	-	TGTACCATCCCCGTTACCCTGACAGGGACCAAAAACATTCAGTACTTC	CTIPVTLTGTKNIQYF
TRBD2	TRBV4-2	TRBJ2-7	-	TGTGCCAGCAGCCAAGGGGGGGGGGTGAATCTCCACGAGCAGTACTTC	CASSQGGGVNLHEQYF
TRBD1	TRBV6-2/TRBV6-3	TRBJ2-2	-	TGTGCCAGCAGCCCCCCAGACAGGGGGCGCCTCAGGGAGCTGTTTTTT	CASSPPDRGRLRELFF
TRBD2	TRBV20-1	TRBJ2-1	-	TGCAGTGCTAGCGGGAGCGGGGGTACTGAGCAGTTCTTC	CSASGSGGTEQFF
-	TRBV10-3	TRBJ2-2	-	TGTGCCATCAGTGTCCAGGCCACCGGGGAGCTGTTTTTT	CAISVQATGELFF
-	TRBV15	TRBJ2-3	-	TGTGCCACCAGCAGAGATGAGGTTAATACGCAGTATTTT	CATSRDEVNTQYF
-	TRBV7-2	TRBJ2-3	-	TGTGCCAGCAGCTTCCCCCTTATACAAACGCAGTATTTT	CASSFPLIQTQYF
TRBD1	TRBV29-1	TRBJ1-4	few	TGCAGCGGCATCGACAGGGGCGGGGAAAAACTGTTTTTT	CSGIDRGGEKLFF
-	TRBV29-1	TRBJ2-2	few	TGCAGCGTGGATACAGGGAACACCGGGGAGCTGTTTTTT	CSVDTGNTGELFF
-	TRBV28	TRBJ2-7	-	TGTGCCAGCAGTCCCGGGGACCGTCGGTCCTACGAGCAGTACTTC	CASSPGDRRSYEQYF
-	TRBV4-1	TRBJ2-5	-	TGCGCCAGCAGCCTTCAACTTAAAGAGACCCAGTACTTC	CASSLQLKETQYF
-	TRBV4-1	TRBJ1-1	once	TGCGCCAGCAGCCAAGCTGTCCGGGGCTTCAGGACTGAAGCTTTCTTT	CASSQAVRGFRTEAFF
TRBD1	TRBV6-2/TRBV6-3	TRBJ1-2	few	TGTGCCAGCAGTTCCAGTGGGACAGGATATCGTCACGGCTACACCTTC	CASSSSGTGYRHGYTF
-	TRBV7-9	TRBJ2-3	-	TGTGCCAGCAGCTCCCCCCTGACAGATACGCAGTATTTT	CASSSPLTDTQYF
TRBD1	TRBV29-1	TRBJ2-7	few	TGCAGCGCGAACGGGGGGACAGGGTCCGTCGAGCAGTACTTC	CSANGGTGSVEQYF
-	TRBV7-2	TRBJ2-7	once	TGTGCCAGCAGCTCTCAAGAAGGGTACGAGCAGTACTTC	CASSSQEGYEQYF
TRBD2	TRBV27	TRBJ2-7	-	TGTGCCAGCAGTTTAGGTGCTAGCGGGGTCTACGAGCAGTACTTC	CASSLGASGVYEQYF
-	TRBV20-1	TRBJ2-7	-	TGCAGTGCTAGGAGGCCGGACAGCTACGAGCAGTACTTC	CSARRPDSYEQYF
-	TRBV19	TRBJ1-1	-	TGTGCCAGTAGTATTGGGCGAACCGAAGCTTTCTTT	CASSIGRTEAFF
-	TRBV4-3	TRBJ1-2	few	TGCGCCAGCAGCCAAGAGCAGGATCTTAACTATGGCTACACCTTC	CASSQEQDLNYGYTF
TRBD2	TRBV5-1	TRBJ2-1	-	TGCGCCAGCCGTCGGCTGGCTAGCGGGGCAGATGAGCAGTTCTTC	CASRRLASGADEQFF
-	TRBV2	TRBJ1-5	-	TGTGCCAGCAGCAGAGGAGCATATAGCAATCAGCCCCAGCATTTT	CASSRGAYSNQPQHF
TRBD1	TRBV7-7	TRBJ2-3	-	TGTGCTAGCAGCCGCGGACAGGGTTCGACAGATACGCAGTATTTT	CASSRGQGSTDTQYF
-	TRBV18	TRBJ2-4	-	TGTGCCAGCTCCCCTGGATCTAGCCTCGAAAACATTCAGTACTTC	CASSPGSSLENIQYF
TRBD2	TRBV20-1	TRBJ2-5	-	TGCAGTGCTAGACGAGCGGGGGGTGGGGAGACCCAGTACTTC	CSARRAGGGETQYF
-	TRBV16	TRBJ2-1	-	TGTGCCAGCAGCCCACTACTTTGGACTAAAGGGGCATACAATGAGCAGTTCTTC	CASSPLLWTKGAYNEQFF
TRBD1	TRBV6-5	TRBJ1-2	few	TGTGCCAGCAGACTTACAGGGGGCGTAATCGGCTACACCTTC	CASRLTGGVIGYTF
-	TRBV10-3	TRBJ2-1	few	TGTGCCATCAGTGATTCGAGGGGCGGCTACAATGAGCAGTTCTTC	CAISDSRGGYNEQFF
TRBD1	TRBV6-2/TRBV6-3	TRBJ1-4	-	TGTGCCAGCGGCGACAGGGGGAATAATGAAAAACTGTTTTTT	CASGDRGNNEKLFF
-	TRBV21-1	TRBJ2-6	-	TGTGCCAGCAGCAAGTCAGGGACTGGGGCCAACGTCCTGACTTTC	CASSKSGTGANVLTF
-	TRBV7-2	TRBJ1-2	many	TGTGCCACCCAACGCGATGGCTACACCTTC	CATQRDGYTF
TRBD1	TRBV2	TRBJ2-6	-	TGTGCCAGCAGTGAAGGACAGGGGACTGGGGCCAACGTCCGGACTTTC	CASSEGQGTGANVRTF
TRBD1	TRBV7-2	TRBJ1-5	-	TGTGCCAGCAGCTTAGACACAGGGGTTCGGAGGCAGCCCCAGCATTTT	CASSLDTGVRRQPQHF
TRBD1	TRBV18	TRBJ1-6	-	TGTGCCAGCTCACCCGGGACAGGGGAATCACCCCTCCACTTT	CASSPGTGESPLHF
-	TRBV10-3	TRBJ2-7	-	TGTGCCATCAGTGAGACGCTTACCTACGAGCAGTACTTC	CAISETLTYEQYF
TRBD1	TRBV7-2	TRBJ2-7	-	TGTGCCAGCAGCGCGATTGGGACAGGGAGATCCGAGCAGTACTTC	CASSAIGTGRSEQYF
-	TRBV7-9	TRBJ2-5	-	TGTGCCAGCAGCTTATCGGGTTCGTCCGTCGAAGAGACCCAGTACTTC	CASSLSGSSVEETQYF
TRBD1	TRBV20-1	TRBJ2-5	-	TGCAGTGCTAGGGCCCAGGGGGCGTTGTTAGAGACCCAGTACTTC	CSARAQGALLETQYF
-	TRBV20-1	TRBJ2-7	-	TGCAGTCCTTGGGGCGGGCGGAGCTCCTACGAGCAGTACTTC	CSPWGGRSSYEQYF
TRBD2	TRBV4-1	TRBJ2-5	-	TGCGCCAGCAGCCAAGATCAAGCGGGGCGAGAGACCCAGTACTTC	CASSQDQAGRETQYF
-	TRBV4-3	TRBJ2-7	-	TGCGCCAGCAGCCAAGTGGCAGTAGTGGGGGGTTACGAGCAGTACTTC	CASSQVAVVGGYEQYF
-	TRBV3-1	TRBJ2-7	-	TGTGCCAGCCGGATCGCAAACTCCTACGAGCAGTACTTC	CASRIANSYEQYF
-	TRBV12-1	TRBJ1-1	-	TGTGCCAGCAGCTTTGGGGGTTCGTTCACTGAAGCTTTCTTT	CASSFGGSFTEAFF
-	TRBV6-5	TRBJ1-2	few	TGTGCCAGCAGTAAACAGGGAATGAATGGCTACACCTTC	CASSKQGMNGYTF
-	TRBV7-2	TRBJ2-1	few	TGTGCCAGCAGCTTAGAACCGCGTACGGTAGGTGAGCAGTTCTTC	CASSLEPRTVGEQFF
TRBD1	TRBV7-2	TRBJ2-6	-	TGTGCCAGCAGCTTATACATGTCCGGGACAGTCTCTGGGGCCAACGTCCTGACTTTC	CASSLYMSGTVSGANVLTF